This T cell receptor beta chain comes out of a study of shared clonotypes between healthy human individuals. The germline gives CDR1 LGHNA, CDR2 YSLEER. V lost 0 bases and J lost 4, with 13 bases in between. CDR3 length: 15 amino acids. The donors, all of them Caucasian adults, lived in Nashville, Tennessee. Clones were read by immunoSEQ multiplex PCR, and TCRdb kept only the in-frame ones, dropping some. The sample lists about 530,000 clones, almost 80% seen once, with 9.5% to 15% in the top ten. The sample taken for sequencing was PBMCs. This chain uses TRBV4-3 with TRBJ2-7; D might be TRBD2 (6 bases). This sequence originates from a middle-aged woman in good health. Some clones in this sample may be carry-over from other donors' samples. CDR3 sequence reads: CASSQDRGIGYEQYF. The CDR3, as DNA: TGCGCCAGCAGCCAAGATCGGGGGATTGGGTACGAGCAGTACTTC.